The sequence of this T cell receptor (beta chain) was determined in a study of PD-1 blockade in classical Hodgkin lymphoma. Whole-study results and caveats: Some patients started nivolumab under 1 year after ASCT, and they were excluded. Differences between repertoires have undefined causes, possibly disease activity or prior therapy. Complete responders matched newly diagnosed patients in baseline diversity.

Every patient relapsed after autologous stem cell transplantation, and brentuximab vedotin exposure varied. When best responses were assessed, they were complete response, partial response or progressive disease. V lost 9 bases to trimming and J lost 2 bases, with 7 bases between them. Germline values: CDR1 MDHEN, CDR2 SYDVKM. The CDR3 is 11 amino acids. This clone appeared a few times. Its specificity is not known. Assay: immunoSEQ multiplex PCR; the TCRdb copy retains only in-frame clones and omits some. The sample lists 39,000 or so clones, around 83% occurring once. The receptor was isolated from a human donor with classical Hodgkin lymphoma. Sequences were derived from peripheral blood mononuclear cells (PBMCs), sampled before the second cycle of nivolumab. The V call is TRBV28, the J call TRBJ1-2, with D unresolved. The CDR3 DNA follows: TGTGCCAGTGGGTGGAACTATGGCTACACCTTC. This translates into CASGWNYGYTF.